Listed here is a single T cell receptor beta chain. Its antigen is not yet known. Base qualities are not at hand, and no much larger clone is one base apart. Samples from volunteer blood donors who had recovered from COVID-19 were contributed by a second Seattle source. Collaborating institutions collected whole blood in K2EDTA tubes following their own protocols. For TCRbeta analysis, collaborators shipped samples as frozen whole blood, isolated PBMCs, or DNA extracted from either of those sample types. V is shortened by 2 bases, J by 3 bases, and the region joining them spans 15 bases. Reading the germline V gene gives CDR1 SGHRS and CDR2 YFSETQ. Including the terminal cysteine and phenylalanine, the CDR3 comprises 16 residues. Solely the CDR3 DNA is kept, with 48 bases framed from the first base. This sample was taken from a study of blood T cell repertoires in COVID-19 (dated by TCRdb to between 2020 and 2021). Background for the entire study: Collaborator samples came from the United States, Italy and Spain and covered acute and convalescent phases of COVID-19. The prospective study material was composed of cDNA or gDNA derived from T cells, B-cell-depleted T cells, or PBMCs. Subjects who had been exposed to COVID-19, were actively infected with it, or had recovered from it provided the deeply sampled blood TCRbeta repertoires that made up the dataset. The repertoires were made available in a free public database intended to serve as a resource for research on the immune response to SARS-CoV-2. The samples were drawn from two sources: the first 160 participants of the ongoing ImmuneRACE study, and 1,254 subjects contributed by 6 global collaborators. A de-identified subject ID, COVID-19 status, age in years and sex were almost always included in the sample metadata. Where available, HLA class I and class II types were obtained from metadata supplied by the sample provider rather than from assay-based typing. Paper-wide results and their limitations: How much clinical and demographic metadata was included differed by source and by participant, and the metadata was provided uncurated.

TCRbeta CDR3 regions were amplified from genomic DNA by means of the immunoSEQ Assay, a bias-controlled multiplex PCR. The source study handled its data this way. Within the assay, amplification of reference gene primers was used to estimate how many nucleated cells each sample contained. Sequence reads were collapsed and filtered to measure the absolute abundance of every unique TCRbeta CDR3 rearrangement. Productive Simpson clonality was computed per sample as the square root of Simpson's diversity index over productive rearrangements. Held by TCRdb, this immuneACCESS table contains in-frame sequences only and omits some clones. Under half of the omission traces to an unresolved V gene where checked; the cause of the rest is unknown. Clone size and V and J calls were adopted from that table, with D and trimming inferred from the DNA. The sample profile shows about 270,000 clones; about nine tenths of them were found once. Jointly, the top ten make up approximately 4.3% of the sample.

Recombination joined TRBV5-1 with TRBJ2-4, and the D gene may be TRBD2, 6 bases matching. What was sequenced was peripheral blood. This TCR came from a man aged 55 to 70 who had recovered from COVID-19. This receptor carries the CDR3 CASSLGEAPLKNIQYF. In nucleotides, the sequence is TGCGCCAGCAGCTTAGGGGAGGCCCCCCTCAAAAACATTCAGTACTTC.